A single sample gave rise to the 2 T cell receptor beta chains below, sequenced in a study of vaccination and CD4 T cells after COVID-19. The Oncomine TCR Beta short-read assay generated sequence data from the DNA of cultured CD4+ T cells. TCRdb recomputed calls from the PCR reads with MiXCR, one row per CDR3 protein. The repertoire holds just under 20,000 distinct CDR3 sequences, with roughly half as singletons. These receptors' targets are unknown. Treatment denoted: approximately nine-day PBMC culture with coronavirus spike peptide pools or control peptides (ViraFEST assay). Sequenced sample: CD4+ T cells from blood, cultured in vitro. The source of these receptors is a human donor who had recovered from COVID-19.

V usage is TRBV12-3 or TRBV12-4 and J usage is TRBJ1-6; TRBD1 matches at 8 bases. Trimming at V came to 3 bases and at J to 8 bases, leaving 3 bases not matched to a gene. The length of the CDR3 is 14 residues. Here the CDR3 DNA reads TGTGCCAGCAGTTTTCAGGGGGCTGATTCACCCCTCCACTTT. Protein sequence: CASSFQGADSPLHF.

V gene TRBV30 combines with J gene TRBJ2-1; a weak D match, TRBD2 (6 bases). CDR1 and CDR2 (germline): GTSNPN, SVGIG (reference sequence). CDR3 size: 13 residues. V lost 0 bases, J lost 9 bases, and 12 bases lay in between. CDR3 sequence reads: CAWSVIGRGEQFF. As DNA, the CDR3 is TGTGCCTGGAGTGTAATAGGGCGGGGTGAGCAGTTCTTC.